The 4 T cell receptor beta chains in this list originate from one sample, sequenced in a study of relationships among human T cell subsets. Th1 cells were collected as flow-through following bead selections for CD25, CD56 and CD294. TCR alpha and beta CDR3s were amplified from mRNA by semiquantitative ARM-PCR. Tagged nested gene-specific primers were used first, then communal superprimers amplified exponentially. TCRdb itself ran the multiplex PCR reads through MiXCR, one entry per CDR3 protein. The sample records 10,000 to 15,000 distinct CDR3 sequences, around 67% being singletons. Source material: CD4+ Th1 cells sorted from blood. The receptors shown here come from a man aged 35 to 55 in good health.

This clonotype was recorded only once. This chain uses TRBV20-1 with TRBJ2-3; maybe TRBD1 (5 bases). V lost 3 bases and J lost 6, with 10 bases in between. The germline CDR1 and CDR2 sequences are DFQATT and SNEGSKA (reference sequence). This CDR3 spans 12 amino acids. DNA for the CDR3: TGCAGTGCTAGTAGGGGCCTGGATACGCAGTATTTT. Residues: CSASRGLDTQYF.

This clonotype was observed a few times. V is TRBV28 and J is TRBJ2-3; the match to TRBD1 covers 9 bases. Germline CDR1 is MDHEN and CDR2 is SYDVKM. This CDR3 is 16 amino acids long. The junction had 6 bases not matched to a gene; V was cut back by 1 base and J by 4 bases. CDR3 residues: CASSLSGQGIADTQYF. The DNA for the CDR3 is TGTGCCAGCAGTTTATCGGGACAGGGAATAGCAGATACGCAGTATTTT.

In this sample, this clonotype turned up a few times. The V gene is TRBV28, the J gene TRBJ1-2, with 7 bases lining up with TRBD1. The CDR3 spans 14 residues. V lost 2 bases, J lost 8 bases, and 8 bases stayed unmatched. CDR1 is MDHEN, CDR2 SYDVKM, per germline. CDR3 loop: CASSLAGQNWGYTF. The CDR3 DNA sequence: TGTGCCAGCAGTTTAGCGGGACAGAACTGGGGCTACACCTTC.

This clonotype came up a few times. This chain links TRBV30 with TRBJ1-6; possible D gene TRBD1, 6 bases. Trimming removed 3 bases at V and 16 bases at J, with 19 bases between. From germline, CDR1 is GTSNPN and CDR2 SVGIG (reference sequence). The CDR3 covers 13 residues. CDR3 coding DNA: TGTGCCTGGAGCGAAGACCCTGGGGGCTTACTCCACTTT. It codes for CAWSEDPGGLLHF.